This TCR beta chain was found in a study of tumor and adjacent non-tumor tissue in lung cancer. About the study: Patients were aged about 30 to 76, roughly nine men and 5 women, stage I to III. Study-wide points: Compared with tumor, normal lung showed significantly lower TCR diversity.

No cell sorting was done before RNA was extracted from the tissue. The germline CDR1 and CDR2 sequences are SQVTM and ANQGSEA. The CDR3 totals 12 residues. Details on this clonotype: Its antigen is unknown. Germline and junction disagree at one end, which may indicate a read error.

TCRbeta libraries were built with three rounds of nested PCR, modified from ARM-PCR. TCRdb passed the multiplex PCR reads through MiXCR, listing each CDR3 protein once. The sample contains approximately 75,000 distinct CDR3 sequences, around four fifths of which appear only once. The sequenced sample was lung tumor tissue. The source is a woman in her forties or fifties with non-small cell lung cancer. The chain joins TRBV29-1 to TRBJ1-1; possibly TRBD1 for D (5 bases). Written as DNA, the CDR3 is TGCAGCACTTCGGAGGGGAGGACTAAAGCCTTCTTT. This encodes CSTSEGRTKAFF.